The 11 T cell receptor beta chains below come from one sample, sequenced in a study of blood T cell repertoires in COVID-19. TCRdb's table, derived via immunoSEQ multiplex PCR, lists solely in-frame clones and lacks some. The sample includes a few hundred thousand clones, around 86% of them seen just once. Input material: peripheral blood. These receptors came from a woman between 65 and 79 years old with COVID-19, enrolled during active disease.

This clone was counted at least ten times. The genes are TRBV10-3 and TRBJ1-1, with a possible D match to TRBD1 (6 bases). V lost 6 bases and J 2 bases, leaving 7 bases between the germline ends. Germline CDR1 is ENHRY and CDR2 is SYGVKD. The CDR3 has 12 residues. In DNA, the CDR3 is TGTGCCATCAGGGGGGCTAACACTGAAGCTTTCTTT. Amino acid sequence: CAIRGANTEAFF.

This sequence joins TRBV11-2 and TRBJ2-5; 7 nucleotides agree with TRBD1. V was pared by 10 bases and J by 4 bases, with 6 bases of the junction left unmatched. The length of the CDR3 is 12 residues. Per the germline V gene, CDR1 is SGHAT and CDR2 is FQNNGV. CDR3 coding DNA: TGTGCCACACAACAGGGGTCAGAGACCCAGTACTTC. Amino acid sequence: CATQQGSETQYF.

This rearrangement joins TRBV27 to TRBJ2-5; 10 bases align to TRBD1. The V segment lost 6 bases and the J segment 4 bases; nucleotides outside the gene matches: 8. This CDR3 has 15 residues. Germline assignment: CDR1 MNHEY and CDR2 SMNVEV (reference sequence). This CDR3 reads CASRRQGADGETQYF. The CDR3 DNA reads TGTGCCAGCAGGAGACAGGGGGCGGACGGAGAGACCCAGTACTTC.

The V call is TRBV5-5, the J call TRBJ1-1; 7 nucleotides line up with TRBD1. The CDR3 is 13 amino acids. J lost 10 bases, V lost 4 bases, and 10 bases had no gene match. In germline, CDR1 is SGHKS, CDR2 YYEKEE (reference sequence). As DNA, the CDR3 is TGTGCCAGCAGCGAAGACAGGGCGACGCGAGCTTTCTTT. Amino acids: CASSEDRATRAFF.

The V call is TRBV25-1, the J call TRBJ1-1; D is perhaps TRBD1 (5 bases). The V gene's germline CDR1 is MGHDK and CDR2 SYGVNS. The CDR3 is 15 residues long. V lost 6 bases and J 1 base, leaving 15 bases between the germline ends. This chain's CDR3 is CASRGGEIPNTEAFF. CDR3 bases: TGTGCCAGCAGGGGAGGGGAGATCCCGAACACTGAAGCTTTCTTT.

This sequence joins TRBV5-1 and TRBJ2-4; tentative D call: TRBD2 (5 bases). The length of the CDR3 is 15 residues. Looked up from germline, CDR1 is SGHRS and CDR2 is YFSETQ. The ends were cut back, 7 bases at V and 7 bases at J, with 21 bases in the middle. The CDR3 coding sequence is TGCGCCAGCTTTTTCGCCCCCGAGACTAACAACATTCAGTACTTC. Translation: CASFFAPETNNIQYF. Filled out from reference TRBV5-1 and TRBJ2-4, the complete variable domain reads KAGVTQTPRYLIKTRGQQVTLSCSPISGHRSVSWYQQTPGQGLQFLFEYFSETQRNKGNFPGRFSGRQFSNSRSEMNVSTLELGDSALYLCASFFAPETNNIQYFGAGTRLSVL.

The chain employs TRBV2 and TRBJ1-4; tentatively, D is TRBD1 (5 bases). Germline CDR1 is SNHLY and CDR2 is FYNNEI. This CDR3 region has 14 residues. V shed 9 bases and J shed 8 bases, with 19 bases lying between them. CDR3 sequence reads: CASVRTPREEKLFF. For the CDR3, the DNA is TGTGCCAGTGTTCGGACACCCCGCGAGGAAAAACTGTTTTTT.

V gene TRBV19 combines with J gene TRBJ2-2; 9 nucleotides align to TRBD2. The CDR3 spans 15 residues. V shed 4 bases and J 3 bases; nucleotides not matched to a gene: 3. The germline V gene encodes CDR1 LNHDA and CDR2 SQIVND (reference sequence). CDR3 sequence: CASSSGREDTGELFF. The DNA for the CDR3 is TGTGCCAGTAGTAGCGGGAGGGAGGACACCGGGGAGCTGTTTTTT.

The chain uses TRBV11-2 and TRBJ1-6; 9 nucleotides align to TRBD1. The CDR3 loop spans 16 amino acids. V trimming: 1 base; J trimming: 7 bases; junction bases outside the gene matches: 5. Germline values: CDR1 SGHAT, CDR2 FQNNGV. CDR3 loop: CASSLGDRARNSPLHF. The DNA for the CDR3 is TGTGCCAGCAGCTTAGGGGACAGGGCAAGGAATTCACCCCTCCACTTT. The whole variable domain, filled in from reference TRBV11-2 and TRBJ1-6, reads EAGVAQSPRYKIIEKRQSVAFWCNPISGHATLYWYQQILGQGPKLLIQFQNNGVVDDSQLPKDRFSAERLKGVDSTLKIQPAKLEDSAVYLCASSLGDRARNSPLHFGNGTRLTVT.

This clone was observed a few times. The V call is TRBV11-2, the J call TRBJ1-6; the match to TRBD1 covers 7 bases. The V and J ends lost 2 bases and 5 bases, in that order; junction bases with no gene match: 6. In germline, CDR1 is SGHAT, CDR2 FQNNGV. The CDR3 totals 16 residues. The CDR3 reads CASSLPIGGHNSPLHF. For the CDR3, the DNA is TGTGCCAGCAGCTTACCTATAGGGGGCCATAATTCACCCCTCCACTTT.

The V call is TRBV4-3, the J call TRBJ1-1; D uncertain. Deletions cut 4 bases from V and 1 base from J, with 10 bases between. Germline V gives CDR1 LGHNA, CDR2 YSLEER. The CDR3 has 14 amino acids. The CDR3 DNA reads TGCGCCAGCAGCCCCCAGCGGGCGAACACTGAAGCTTTCTTT. Translating it yields CASSPQRANTEAFF.